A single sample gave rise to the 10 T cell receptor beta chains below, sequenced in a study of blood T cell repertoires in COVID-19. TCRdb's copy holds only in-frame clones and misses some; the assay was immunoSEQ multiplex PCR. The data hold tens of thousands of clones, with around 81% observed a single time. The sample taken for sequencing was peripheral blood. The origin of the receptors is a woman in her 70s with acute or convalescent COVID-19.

CDR3 in amino acids: CASSPAREGETQYF. Written as DNA, the CDR3 is TGCGCCAGCAGTCCCGCGCGGGAAGGGGAGACCCAGTACTTC. This sequence joins TRBV5-1 and TRBJ2-5, with D maybe TRBD2 (6 bases). This CDR3 is 14 amino acids long. V shed 5 bases and J shed 5 bases, with 16 bases lying between them. In germline, CDR1 is SGHRS, CDR2 YFSETQ.

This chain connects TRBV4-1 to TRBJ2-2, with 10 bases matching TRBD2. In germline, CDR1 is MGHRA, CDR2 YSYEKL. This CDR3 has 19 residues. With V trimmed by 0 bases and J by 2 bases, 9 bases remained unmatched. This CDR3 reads CASSQDRSSGRANTGELFF. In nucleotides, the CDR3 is TGCGCCAGCAGCCAAGATCGTTCCAGCGGGAGGGCTAACACCGGGGAGCTGTTTTTT.

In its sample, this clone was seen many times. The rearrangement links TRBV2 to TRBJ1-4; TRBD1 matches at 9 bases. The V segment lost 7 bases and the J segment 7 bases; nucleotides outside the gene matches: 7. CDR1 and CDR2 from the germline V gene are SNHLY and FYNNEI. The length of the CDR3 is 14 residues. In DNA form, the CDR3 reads TGTGCCAGCAACGTAGACAGGGGGGGTGAAAAACTGTTTTTT. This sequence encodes CASNVDRGGEKLFF.

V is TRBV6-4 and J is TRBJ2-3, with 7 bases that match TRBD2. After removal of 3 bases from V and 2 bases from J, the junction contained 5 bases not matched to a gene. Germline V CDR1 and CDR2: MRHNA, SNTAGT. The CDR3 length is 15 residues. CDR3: CASSEGRESTDTQYF. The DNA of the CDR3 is TGTGCCAGCAGTGAAGGGCGGGAGTCCACAGATACGCAGTATTTT.

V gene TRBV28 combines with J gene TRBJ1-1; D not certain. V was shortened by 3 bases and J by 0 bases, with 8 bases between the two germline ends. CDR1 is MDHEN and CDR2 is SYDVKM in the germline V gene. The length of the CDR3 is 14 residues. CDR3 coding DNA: TGTGCCAGCAGTTTTCTGGCCCTGAACACTGAAGCTTTCTTT. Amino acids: CASSFLALNTEAFF.

The CDR3 DNA sequence: TGCGCCAGCAGTGACGAGGACAGGAGTAACTATGGCTACACCTTC. Amino acids: CASSDEDRSNYGYTF. The chain has TRBV10-2 and TRBJ1-2; 7 positions agree with TRBD1. V shed 3 bases and J 1 base; nucleotides not matched to a gene: 5. The CDR3 extends over 15 amino acids. Germline CDR1 and CDR2: WSHSY and SAAADI.

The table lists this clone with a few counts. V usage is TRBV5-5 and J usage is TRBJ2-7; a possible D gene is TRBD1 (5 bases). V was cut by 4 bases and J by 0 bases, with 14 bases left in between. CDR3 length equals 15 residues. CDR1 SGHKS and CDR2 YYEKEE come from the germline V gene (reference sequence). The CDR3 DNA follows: TGTGCCAGCAGCCGTGGACAACTGAGCTCCTACGAGCAGTACTTC. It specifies CASSRGQLSSYEQYF.

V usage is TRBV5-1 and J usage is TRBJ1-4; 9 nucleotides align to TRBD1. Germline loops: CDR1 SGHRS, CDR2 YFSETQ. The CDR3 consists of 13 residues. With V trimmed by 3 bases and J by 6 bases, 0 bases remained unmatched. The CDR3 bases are TGCGCCAGCAGCTGGACAGGGGATGAAAAACTGTTTTTT. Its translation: CASSWTGDEKLFF.

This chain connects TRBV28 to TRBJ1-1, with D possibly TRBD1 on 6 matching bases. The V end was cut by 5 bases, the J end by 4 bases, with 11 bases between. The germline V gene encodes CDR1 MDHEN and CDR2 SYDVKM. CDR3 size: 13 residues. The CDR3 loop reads CASSTGFVTEAFF. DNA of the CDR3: TGTGCCAGCAGTACAGGGTTTGTCACTGAAGCTTTCTTT. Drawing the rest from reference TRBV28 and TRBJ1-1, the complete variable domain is DVKVTQSSRYLVKRTGEKVFLECVQDMDHENMFWYRQDPGLGLRLIYFSYDVKMKEKGDIPEGYSVSREKKERFSLILESASTNQTSMYLCASSTGFVTEAFFGQGTRLTVV.

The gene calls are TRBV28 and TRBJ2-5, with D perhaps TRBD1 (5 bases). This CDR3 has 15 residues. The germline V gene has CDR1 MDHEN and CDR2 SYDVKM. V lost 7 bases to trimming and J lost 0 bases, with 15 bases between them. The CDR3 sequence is CASTLGGAYQETQYF. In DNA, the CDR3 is TGTGCCAGCACCCTCGGTGGGGCGTACCAAGAGACCCAGTACTTC.